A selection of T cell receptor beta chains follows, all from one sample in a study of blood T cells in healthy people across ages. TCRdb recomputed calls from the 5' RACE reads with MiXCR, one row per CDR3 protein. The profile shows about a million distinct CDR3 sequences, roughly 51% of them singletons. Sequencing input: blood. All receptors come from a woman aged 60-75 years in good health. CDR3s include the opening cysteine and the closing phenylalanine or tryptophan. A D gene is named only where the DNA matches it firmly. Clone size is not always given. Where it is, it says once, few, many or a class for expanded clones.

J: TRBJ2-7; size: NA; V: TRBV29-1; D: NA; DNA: TGCAGCGTTAAAGTAGCGAGGAACGAGCAGTACTTC; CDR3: CSVKVARNEQYF
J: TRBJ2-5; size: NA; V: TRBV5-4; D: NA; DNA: TGTGCCAGCAGCTTGTGGTCCGTCGAGACCCAGTACTTC; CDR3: CASSLWSVETQYF
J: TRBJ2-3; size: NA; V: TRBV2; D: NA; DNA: TGTGCCAGCAGTGAAGCGGTCACAGATACGCAGTATTTT; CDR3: CASSEAVTDTQYF
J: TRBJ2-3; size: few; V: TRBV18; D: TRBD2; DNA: TGTGCCAGCTCACCCCTAGCGGGAGGCCTTGATACGCAGTATTTT; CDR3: CASSPLAGGLDTQYF
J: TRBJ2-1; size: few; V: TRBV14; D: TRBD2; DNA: TGTGCCAGCAGCCAGAGTCTAGCGGGAGAAAGATTCTACAATGAGCAGTTCTTC; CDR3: CASSQSLAGERFYNEQFF
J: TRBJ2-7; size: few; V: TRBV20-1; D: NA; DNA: TGCAGTGCCCTCTCCCCGTATGAGGTGGTATCCGAGCAGTACTTC; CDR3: CSALSPYEVVSEQYF
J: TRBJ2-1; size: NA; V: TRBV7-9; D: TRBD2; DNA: TGTGCCAGCAGCTTAGCCGGACTAGCGGGACCCTACAATGAGCAGTTCTTC; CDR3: CASSLAGLAGPYNEQFF
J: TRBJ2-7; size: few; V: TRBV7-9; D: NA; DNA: TGTGCCAGCAGCCCGGAGCGAACTTACGAGCAGTACTTC; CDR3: CASSPERTYEQYF
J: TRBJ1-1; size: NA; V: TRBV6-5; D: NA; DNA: TGTGCCAGCAGTTACGATTTTCGGACTGAAGCTTTCTTT; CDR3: CASSYDFRTEAFF
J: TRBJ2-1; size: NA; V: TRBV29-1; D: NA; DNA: TGCAGTGGGAAAAAGACTAGCCAGAGGGGGAATGAGCAGTTCTTC; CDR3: CSGKKTSQRGNEQFF
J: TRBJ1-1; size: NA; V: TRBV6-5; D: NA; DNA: TGTGCCAGCAGTTACGGGGCCTTTTCAGGCACTGAAGCTTTCTTT; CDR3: CASSYGAFSGTEAFF
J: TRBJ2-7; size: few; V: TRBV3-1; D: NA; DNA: TGTGCCAGCACTCTTTCGGGGGAGGCTTCCTACGAGCAGTACTTC; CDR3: CASTLSGEASYEQYF
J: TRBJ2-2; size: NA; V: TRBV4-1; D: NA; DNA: TGCGCCAGCAGCCCGGCCCCCGGGGAGCTGTTTTTT; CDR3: CASSPAPGELFF
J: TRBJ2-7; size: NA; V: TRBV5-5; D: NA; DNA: TGTGCCAGCAGCTTGGAAGAGAACTCCTACGAGCAGTACTTC; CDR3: CASSLEENSYEQYF
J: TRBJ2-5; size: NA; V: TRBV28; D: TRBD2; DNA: TGTGCCAGCAGTTTGGGCGGGAGCCACCAAGAGACCCAGTACTTC; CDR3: CASSLGGSHQETQYF
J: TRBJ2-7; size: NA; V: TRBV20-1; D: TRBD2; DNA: TGCAGTGCTAGCCCTAGCGGGAGGGCAACCTACGAGCAGTACTTC; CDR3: CSASPSGRATYEQYF